This T cell receptor beta chain was captured in a study of T cell responses to AZD1222 COVID-19 vaccine. General study results and limits: Along spike, vaccine-associated CD4 TCRs were found throughout, with dominance at 160-218 and 743-854. Repertoire sampling happened only post peak T cell response. Clonal diversity was possibly underestimated; the donors were predominantly white British and more often female.

Germline loops: CDR1 MNHNY, CDR2 SVGAGI (reference sequence). The CDR3 extends over 13 amino acids. Germline trimming cut 2 bases from V and 4 bases from J; bases unmatched to any gene: 1. A remark on this clone: Its matching antigen is unknown.

TCRdb's table, derived via immunoSEQ multiplex PCR, lists solely in-frame clones and lacks some. There are around 130,000 clones in the sample; 80% to 90% occur only once, and about 9.9% lies in the top ten. This chain uses TRBV6-6 with TRBJ1-2; TRBD1 matches at 7 bases. The specimen comprised peripheral blood, sampled 28 days after the second AZD1222 dose. The TCR originated in an adult who received the AZD1222 COVID-19 vaccine. CDR3 protein: CASSYDRVYGYTF. DNA for the CDR3: TGTGCCAGCAGTTACGACAGGGTCTATGGCTACACCTTC.